This note documents a single T cell receptor beta chain sequence. The CDR3 has 15 amino acids. Germline lookup yields CDR1 MDHEN and CDR2 SYDVKM. The V gene lost 6 bases and the J gene lost 1 base, with 15 bases spanning the gap. These data originate in a study of shared clonotypes between healthy human individuals. Only in-frame clones appear in the TCRdb table, and some are missing; sequencing was by immunoSEQ multiplex PCR. The sample carries more than 1 million clones, approximately 80% recorded once. The V gene is TRBV28, the J gene TRBJ1-1; D perhaps matches TRBD1 (5 bases). Sequenced sample: memory CD4+ T cells from PBMCs. Subset: CD45RA-negative fraction. The receptor's source is a man aged 18 to 29 in good health. Some clones in this sample may be carry-over from other donors' samples. The CDR3 region is CASSPHSGGNTEAFF. The CDR3 DNA is TGTGCCAGCAGCCCCCATAGTGGGGGGAACACTGAAGCTTTCTTT.